The 8 T cell receptor beta chains in this list originate from one sample, sequenced in a study of CD8 T cells in ankylosing spondylitis. Overall study results and limits: Ankylosing spondylitis blood seemed to carry a telltale TCR beta motif made of eight or nine highly homologous variants.

TCRdb reprocessed the 5' RACE reads with MiXCR, giving one entry per CDR3 protein. The sample holds some 240,000 distinct CDR3 sequences, about 6.7% seen once. No cognate antigen is known for these TCRs. Sample: blood, either unsorted or a sorted T cell fraction (not recorded which). The receptors here all came from a male donor with ankylosing spondylitis.

This clonotype was detected many times. The chain recombines TRBV5-8 with TRBJ2-4, with a weak D call TRBD1 (6 bases). Trimming took 3 bases from V and 2 from J, leaving 12 bases between them. The germline gives CDR1 SGHTS, CDR2 YDEGEE. The CDR3 runs to 15 residues. The CDR3 spells CASSWDIYSKNIQYF. In DNA, the CDR3 is TGTGCCAGCAGCTGGGACATTTATTCCAAAAACATTCAGTACTTC. The full variable domain, with the rest looked up from reference TRBV5-8 and TRBJ2-4, is EAGVTQSPTHLIKTRGQQATLRCSPISGHTSVYWYQQALGLGLQFLLWYDEGEERNRGNFPPRFSGRQFPNYSSELNVNALELEDSALYLCASSWDIYSKNIQYFGAGTRLSVL.

This clonotype was counted ten times or more. CDR3 DNA: TGTGCCATCAGTGATGGGGTCGGGAGGACCTCCTACGAGCAGTACTTC. This translates into CAISDGVGRTSYEQYF. The chain carries TRBV10-3 and TRBJ2-7; 7 nucleotides line up with TRBD2. The CDR3 totals 16 residues. Germline V lookup: CDR1 ENHRY, CDR2 SYGVKD. V gave up 3 bases and J gave up 0 bases; unmatched junction bases: 8.

V and J are TRBV6-5 and TRBJ2-1; D unclear. V was cut by 2 bases and J by 10 bases, with 9 bases left in between. Looked up from germline, CDR1 is MNHEY and CDR2 is SVGAGI. This CDR3 is 12 amino acids long. The CDR3 sequence: CASSYNGLEQFF. In DNA, the CDR3 is TGTGCCAGCAGTTACAACGGGTTGGAGCAGTTCTTC.

This clonotype was seen more than once but under ten times. This chain connects TRBV5-6 to TRBJ2-1; D uncertain. V was cut by 4 bases and J by 10 bases, with 12 bases left in between. The CDR3 contains 12 residues. Germline values: CDR1 SGHDT, CDR2 YYEEEE. The CDR3 coding sequence is TGTGCCAGCAGCGCCTTAGGGATCGAGCAGTTCTTC. It translates to CASSALGIEQFF. The full variable domain, its missing parts supplied by reference TRBV5-6 and TRBJ2-1, is DAGVTQSPTHLIKTRGQQVTLRCSPKSGHDTVSWYQQALGQGPQFIFQYYEEEERQRGNFPDRFSGHQFPNYSSELNVNALLLGDSALYLCASSALGIEQFFGPGTRLTVL.

This chain joins TRBV7-9 and TRBJ1-1; D uncertain. This CDR3 contains 11 residues. Trimming removed 10 bases at V and 0 bases at J, with 6 bases between. Germline CDR1 is SEHNR and CDR2 is FQNEAQ (reference sequence). The CDR3, as DNA: TGTGCCATCGAGTTGAACACTGAAGCTTTCTTT. Translation gives CAIELNTEAFF.

This clonotype has a count of ten or more. CDR3 sequence: CSVGTRSRRGLGYEQYF. The DNA of the CDR3 is TGCAGCGTTGGAACCCGATCCCGCAGGGGGCTTGGATACGAGCAGTACTTC. The V gene is TRBV29-1, the J gene TRBJ2-7; 8 bases map to TRBD1. This CDR3 contains 17 residues. CDR1 and CDR2 (germline): SQVTM, ANQGSEA. Trimming at V came to 4 bases and at J to 4 bases, leaving 18 bases not matched to a gene.

The J gene is TRBJ2-2, the V gene TRBV11-2; a possible D gene is TRBD1 (5 bases). Trimming took off 2 bases at V and 5 bases at J, with 21 bases between the two ends. Germline-derived CDR1 and CDR2 are SGHAT and FQNNGV. CDR3 size: 18 residues. This CDR3 is CASSLRQGRIIETGELFF. DNA of the CDR3: TGTGCCAGCAGCTTACGGCAGGGAAGGATTATAGAAACCGGGGAGCTGTTTTTT.

This chain connects TRBV20-1 to TRBJ1-1, with D possibly being TRBD1 (5 bases). The CDR3 runs to 11 residues. Germline-derived CDR1 and CDR2 are DFQATT and SNEGSKA (reference sequence). Between the trimmed V and J ends, which lost 6 bases and 6 bases, there was a span of 11 bases. CDR3 loop: CSAPGGAEAFF. The CDR3 nucleotides read TGCAGTGCCCCGGGGGGGGCTGAAGCTTTCTTT.